This T cell receptor beta chain was recorded in a study of monozygotic twins with inflammatory bowel disease. Broader study findings: Concordant and discordant twins showed no difference in repertoire similarity, possibly from limited power.

Turning to this clonotype: As yet, its antigen is unknown.

Reanalyzing the 5' RACE reads, TCRdb keeps one entry per CDR3 protein, without DNA. The sample has around 410,000 distinct CDR3 sequences; the top ten hold less than 2.5%. The CDR3 totals 13 residues. Germline V lookup: CDR1 DFQATT, CDR2 SNEGSKA (reference sequence). V gene TRBV20-1 combines with J gene TRBJ1-5; without DNA, the TCRdb call of TRBD1 cannot be checked. Specimen: blood. The clonotype originates from a human donor with ulcerative colitis or Crohn's disease, or a healthy co-twin of an affected twin (not recorded which). CDR3: CSARWDSSRPQHF.